The rows below give T cell receptor beta chains drawn from one sample of a study of T cell responses to AZD1222 COVID-19 vaccine. Sequenced by immunoSEQ multiplex PCR; TCRdb stores in-frame clones only, minus some. Seen here are approximately 56,000 clones, 80% to 90% observed once, and the top ten hold about 16%. Sequencing was performed on peripheral blood, taken on day 0 of AZD1222 vaccination. The source is an adult in good health. The CDR3 runs from the conserved cysteine through the conserved F or W. The order of the fields is D gene, clone size, J gene, V gene, CDR3 DNA, CDR3 protein. A D gene is named only where the DNA matches it firmly. Clone size is shown for a subset of rows, as once, few, many or a class of expanded clone.

>.|.|TRBJ2-7|TRBV6-5
TGTGCCAGCACCGCAGGGGCGGTCTACGAGCAGTACTTC
CASTAGAVYEQYF
>.|.|TRBJ1-2|TRBV27
TGTGCCAGCAGTTTACGGGTAGGGATTCAGGGCTACACCTTC
CASSLRVGIQGYTF
>TRBD1|once|TRBJ1-1|TRBV7-2
TGTGCCAGCAGCAGCGGACAGGGGTTTACTGAAGCTTTCTTT
CASSSGQGFTEAFF
>TRBD1|.|TRBJ1-5|TRBV5-6
TGTGCCAGCAGCTTGTTTCGACAGGGAGACAATCAGCCCCAGCATTTT
CASSLFRQGDNQPQHF
>.|.|TRBJ1-2|TRBV6-1
TGTGCCAGCAGCCCCTCCGCGGACTATGGCTACACCTTC
CASSPSADYGYTF
>.|.|TRBJ1-2|TRBV19
TGTGCCAGTAGTATAGAGTCAGCAGCTAACTATGGCTACACCTTC
CASSIESAANYGYTF
>.|.|TRBJ1-6|TRBV6-1
TGTGCCAGCAGTGAGGGTTATCTCTATAATTCACCCCTCCACTTT
CASSEGYLYNSPLHF
>.|.|TRBJ2-7|TRBV10-1
TGCGCCAGCAGTGGTGGGACTTCTGCTTACGAGCAGTACTTC
CASSGGTSAYEQYF
>.|.|TRBJ1-5|TRBV28
TGTGCCAGCAGCCTTCCCTCTTCGCCCCAGCATTTT
CASSLPSSPQHF
>TRBD1|once|TRBJ2-7|TRBV6-1
TGTGCCAGCAGTGATAAGGGACAGGGGATACACGAGCAGTACTTC
CASSDKGQGIHEQYF
>.|.|TRBJ1-4|TRBV7-2
TGTGCCAGCAGCTTAGAGCTGGGTGAAAAACTGTTTTTT
CASSLELGEKLFF
>.|.|TRBJ1-5|TRBV5-1
TGCGCCAGCAGCTCGGGGGCGCTTGGTCAGCCCCAGCATTTT
CASSSGALGQPQHF
>TRBD2|.|TRBJ2-3|TRBV6-1
TGTGCCAGCAGTGAAGGACTAGCGGGGGGCACAGATACGCAGTATTTT
CASSEGLAGGTDTQYF
>.|once|TRBJ1-3|TRBV15
TGTGCCACCAGCAGAGATCCGGGGGGAAACACCATATATTTT
CATSRDPGGNTIYF
>.|few|TRBJ1-1|TRBV5-6
TGTGCCAGCAGTCGGGGAGGGATGGACACTGAAGCTTTCTTT
CASSRGGMDTEAFF
>.|.|TRBJ2-7|TRBV18
TGTGCCAGCTCACCCTCAGCGATAGCTAATAACGAGCAGTACTTC
CASSPSAIANNEQYF
>.|.|TRBJ2-7|TRBV9
TGTGCCAGCAGCGTAGAACAGGCAGGACCCTACGAGCAGTACTTC
CASSVEQAGPYEQYF
>.|.|TRBJ2-2|TRBV5-6
TGTGCCAGCAGCTTCTGGGACAGAGGGGGACTCGGGGAGCTGTTTTTT
CASSFWDRGGLGELFF
>TRBD1|.|TRBJ1-2|TRBV10-3
TGTGCCATCAGACCCGACAGGGGAAACAGCTATGGCTACACCTTC
CAIRPDRGNSYGYTF
>TRBD1|.|TRBJ1-1|TRBV3-1/TRBV3-2
TGTGCCAGCAGCCAAGAAGGAACAGGGGCGAGAAACGCTGAAGCTTTCTTT
CASSQEGTGARNAEAFF
>TRBD1|.|TRBJ1-2|TRBV28
TGTGCCAGCTTTTACCCCCCCGGGACAGGGAACTATGGCTACACCTTC
CASFYPPGTGNYGYTF
>TRBD2|.|TRBJ2-1|TRBV6-5
TGTGCCAGCCTCAGGGGTCTAGCGGGGGAGCAGTTCTTC
CASLRGLAGEQFF
>.|.|TRBJ1-6|TRBV2
TGTGCCAGCAGTGAACAGGAGTCACCCCTCCACTTT
CASSEQESPLHF
>.|few|TRBJ1-5|TRBV27
TGTGCCAGCAGTTTATACTTGGGTCAGCCCCAGCATTTT
CASSLYLGQPQHF
>TRBD1|.|TRBJ1-2|TRBV28
TGTGCCAGCAGCTCCGGGACAGGGGTTTTTAGCTATGGCTACACCTTC
CASSSGTGVFSYGYTF
>TRBD1|.|TRBJ1-1|TRBV5-5
TGTGCCAGCAGCCTAAACACACAGGGGAGCACTGAAGCTTTCTTT
CASSLNTQGSTEAFF
>.|.|TRBJ2-1|TRBV11-1
TGTGCCAGCAGCCCAGAGTATGGGGGTACGTACAATGAGCAGTTCTTC
CASSPEYGGTYNEQFF
>.|.|TRBJ1-2|TRBV28
TGTGCCAGCAGTCACAGTACTGACTATGGCTACACCTTC
CASSHSTDYGYTF
>.|.|TRBJ1-4|TRBV4-1
TGCGCCAGCAGCCGATGGAGGGGGGAAAAACTGTTTTTT
CASSRWRGEKLFF
>.|.|TRBJ2-1|TRBV24-1
TGTGCCACCAGTGACCCGTCCGGGGCGCTCAACAATGAGCAGTTCTTC
CATSDPSGALNNEQFF
>.|.|TRBJ2-7|TRBV13
TGTGCCAGCAGCTTAGAGTCCCGGGACATGAGCTCCTACGAGCAGTACTTC
CASSLESRDMSSYEQYF